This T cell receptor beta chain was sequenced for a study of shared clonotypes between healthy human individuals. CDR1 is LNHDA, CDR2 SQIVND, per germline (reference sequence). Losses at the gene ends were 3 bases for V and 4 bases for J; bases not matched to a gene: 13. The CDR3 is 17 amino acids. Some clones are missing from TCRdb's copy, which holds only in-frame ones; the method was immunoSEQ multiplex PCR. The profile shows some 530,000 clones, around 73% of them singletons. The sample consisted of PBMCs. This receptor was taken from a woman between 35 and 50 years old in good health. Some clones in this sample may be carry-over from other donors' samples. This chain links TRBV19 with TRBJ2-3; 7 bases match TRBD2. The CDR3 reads CASSIPMEGRDADTQYF. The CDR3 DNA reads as TGTGCCAGTAGTATCCCCATGGAGGGGAGGGATGCAGATACGCAGTATTTT. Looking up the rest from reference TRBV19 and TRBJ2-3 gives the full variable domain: DGGITQSPKYLFRKEGQNVTLSCEQNLNHDAMYWYRQDPGQGLRLIYYSQIVNDFQKGDIAEGYSVSREKKESFPLTVTSAQKNPTAFYLCASSIPMEGRDADTQYFGPGTRLTVL.